Following are 9 T cell receptor beta chains from one sample sequenced in a study of OX40 agonist ivuxolimab in advanced cancers. Assay: immunoSEQ multiplex PCR; the TCRdb copy retains only in-frame clones and omits some. This sample yields under 75,000 clones, of which around nine tenths are seen a single time; less than 0.8% belongs to the top ten. The material sequenced was CD4+ or CD8+ T cells sorted from blood, taken in a trial of the OX40 agonist ivuxolimab. These receptors all stem from an adult with an advanced solid tumor such as melanoma, head and neck, liver or kidney cancer.

The chain joins TRBV15 to TRBJ2-3; either TRBD1 or TRBD2 may supply D (5 bases each). V was clipped by 2 bases and J by 6 bases, with 18 bases between them. Germline CDR1 LNHNV, CDR2 YYDKDF (reference sequence). The CDR3 is 16 amino acids. The CDR3 reads CATSRFGTPPGDTQYF. The CDR3 DNA is TGTGCCACCAGCAGATTCGGGACCCCACCGGGGGATACGCAGTATTTT.

The chain links TRBV10-1 to TRBJ1-1; D gene ambiguous. CDR3 size: 13 residues. With 4 bases removed from V and 0 bases from J, the gap between germline ends came to 6 bases. Germline values: CDR1 WNHNN, CDR2 SYGVQD (reference sequence). The CDR3: CASSVRVNTEAFF. In DNA form, the CDR3 reads TGCGCCAGCAGTGTAAGGGTGAACACTGAAGCTTTCTTT.

This clone was seen a handful of times. The genes are TRBV5-1 and TRBJ1-2; D unclear. CDR1 is SGHRS and CDR2 is YFSETQ in the germline V gene. This CDR3 has 14 residues. The ends were cut back, 0 bases at V and 4 bases at J, with 10 bases in the middle. In DNA, the CDR3 is TGCGCCAGCAGCTTGGGCCCCGAAGGCTATGGCTACACCTTC. Protein sequence: CASSLGPEGYGYTF.

On this clone itself: In the same sample, other DNA sequences code for this CDR3. CDR3 amino acids: CASSPPRNTGELFF. For the CDR3, the DNA is TGTGCCAGCTCACCACCAAGAAACACCGGGGAGCTGTTTTTT. The chain uses TRBV18 and TRBJ2-2; D not certain. V was clipped by 0 bases and J by 2 bases, with 4 bases between them. The V gene's germline CDR1 is KGHSH and CDR2 LQKENI. The CDR3 loop spans 14 amino acids.

The chain joins TRBV18 to TRBJ1-5; 7 bases map to TRBD1. The CDR3 sequence is 15 residues long. CDR1 and CDR2 (germline): KGHSH, LQKENI. Germline trimming cut 3 bases from V and 5 bases from J; bases unmatched to any gene: 7. CDR3 sequence: CASSPRRTGDQPQHF. The CDR3 DNA sequence: TGTGCCAGCTCACCCCGTAGGACAGGAGATCAGCCCCAGCATTTT.

The chain uses TRBV6-6 and TRBJ2-7, with TRBD1 matching over 9 bases. Losses at the gene ends were 6 bases for V and 4 bases for J; bases not matched to a gene: 7. This CDR3 contains 14 residues. Germline V gene sequence: CDR1 MNHNY, CDR2 SVGAGI (reference sequence). The DNA for the CDR3 is TGTGCCAGCAGCTCGCCGACAGGGGGATACGAGCAGTACTTC. Protein: CASSSPTGGYEQYF.

This chain joins TRBV30 and TRBJ2-1; 13 bases agree with TRBD2. CDR3 length: 15 amino acids. V was clipped by 3 bases and J by 10 bases; unmatched bases: 9. Germline V gene sequence: CDR1 GTSNPN, CDR2 SVGIG (reference sequence). CDR3 loop: CAWSTGLAGAGEQFF. CDR3 DNA: TGTGCCTGGAGCACCGGACTAGCGGGAGCGGGAGAGCAGTTCTTC.

The genes are TRBV2 and TRBJ1-2, with D possibly matching TRBD1 (5 bases). The germline CDR1 and CDR2 sequences are SNHLY and FYNNEI. V shed 8 bases and J shed 8 bases, with 12 bases lying between them. The CDR3 totals 11 residues. The CDR3 nucleotides are TGTGCCAGCGGCAGGGATCGCGGCTACACCTTC. Amino acids: CASGRDRGYTF.

This chain connects TRBV2 to TRBJ2-3; 9 bases line up with TRBD1. The trim removed 5 bases at V and 1 base at J, leaving 4 bases unmatched. CDR1 and CDR2 (germline): SNHLY, FYNNEI. The CDR3 contains 15 residues. CDR3 DNA: TGTGCCAGCAGTTTCCGGGACAGGGGCACAGATACGCAGTATTTT. Its protein product is CASSFRDRGTDTQYF.